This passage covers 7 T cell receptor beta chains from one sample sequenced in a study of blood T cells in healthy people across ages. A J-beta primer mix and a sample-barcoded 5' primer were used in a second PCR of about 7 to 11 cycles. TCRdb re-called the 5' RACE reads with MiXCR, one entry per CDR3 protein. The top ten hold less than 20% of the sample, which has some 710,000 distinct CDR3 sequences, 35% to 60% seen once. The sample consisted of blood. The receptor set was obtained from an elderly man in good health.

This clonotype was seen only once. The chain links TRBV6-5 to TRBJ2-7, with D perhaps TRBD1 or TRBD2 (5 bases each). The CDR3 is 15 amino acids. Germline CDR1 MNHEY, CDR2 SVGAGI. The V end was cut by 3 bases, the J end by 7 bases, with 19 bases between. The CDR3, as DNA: TGTGCCAGCAGTTATCGGGGACCTACGGGCCCTGAGCAGTACTTC. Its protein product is CASSYRGPTGPEQYF.

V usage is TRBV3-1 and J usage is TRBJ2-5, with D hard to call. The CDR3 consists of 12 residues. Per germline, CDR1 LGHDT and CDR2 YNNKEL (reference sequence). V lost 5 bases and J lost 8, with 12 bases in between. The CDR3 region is CASSDRLGTQYF. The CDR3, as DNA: TGTGCCAGCAGCGATCGACTGGGCACCCAGTACTTC.

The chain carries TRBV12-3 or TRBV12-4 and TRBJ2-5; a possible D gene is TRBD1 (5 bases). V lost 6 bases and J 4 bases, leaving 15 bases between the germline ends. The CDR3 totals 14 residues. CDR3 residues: CASSFEWGGETQYF. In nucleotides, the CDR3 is TGTGCCAGCAGCTTTGAGTGGGGCGGAGAGACCCAGTACTTC.

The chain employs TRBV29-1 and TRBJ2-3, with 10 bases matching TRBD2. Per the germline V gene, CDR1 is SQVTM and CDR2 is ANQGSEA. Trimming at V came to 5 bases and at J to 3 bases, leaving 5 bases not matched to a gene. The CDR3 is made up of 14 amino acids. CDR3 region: CSVRRGLATDTQYF. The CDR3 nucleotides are TGCAGCGTTCGACGGGGACTAGCGACAGATACGCAGTATTTT.

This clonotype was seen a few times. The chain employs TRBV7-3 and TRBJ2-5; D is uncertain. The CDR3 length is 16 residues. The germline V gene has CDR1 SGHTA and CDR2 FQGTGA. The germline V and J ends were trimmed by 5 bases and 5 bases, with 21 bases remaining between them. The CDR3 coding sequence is TGTGCCAGCAGCCCCCACCCCGACAATTCAGTTGAGACCCAGTACTTC. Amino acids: CASSPHPDNSVETQYF. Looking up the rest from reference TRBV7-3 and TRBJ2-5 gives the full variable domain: GAGVSQTPSNKVTEKGKYVELRCDPISGHTALYWYRQSLGQGPEFLIYFQGTGAADDSGLPNDRFFAVRPEGSVSTLKIQRTERGDSAVYLCASSPHPDNSVETQYFGPGTRLLVL.

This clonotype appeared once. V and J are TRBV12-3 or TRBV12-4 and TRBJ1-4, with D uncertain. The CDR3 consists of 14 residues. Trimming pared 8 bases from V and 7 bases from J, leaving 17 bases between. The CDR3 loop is CASLSSTPGEKLFF. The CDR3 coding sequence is TGTGCCAGCCTCTCCAGCACCCCGGGTGAAAAACTGTTTTTT.

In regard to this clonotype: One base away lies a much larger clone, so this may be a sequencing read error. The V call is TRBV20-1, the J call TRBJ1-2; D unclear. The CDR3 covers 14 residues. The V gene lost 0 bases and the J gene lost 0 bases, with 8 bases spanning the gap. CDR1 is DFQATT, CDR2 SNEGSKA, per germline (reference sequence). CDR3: CSAREGRANYGYTF. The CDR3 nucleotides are TGCAGTGCTAGAGAGGGCAGAGCTAACTATGGCTACACCTTC.